The sequence of this T cell receptor beta chain was determined in a study of blood T cell repertoires in COVID-19. Profiling relied on immunoSEQ multiplex PCR, and the TCRdb table lists in-frame clones only, not all of them. The top ten hold over 4% of the sample, which has approximately 140,000 clones, roughly nine tenths seen once. The CDR3 is 14 amino acids. Germline CDR1 reads MNHEY; CDR2 reads SMNVEV (reference sequence). V trimming: 7 bases; J trimming: 8 bases; junction bases outside the gene matches: 13. This TCR was sampled from a woman between 40 and 50 years old who had been exposed to COVID-19. The rearrangement joins TRBV27 to TRBJ1-2; 7 bases agree with TRBD1. The source material was PBMCs or T cells enriched from blood (not recorded which). The chain's CDR3 is CASTRQSGTEGYTF. The CDR3 DNA sequence: TGTGCCAGCACCCGACAGTCGGGGACAGAAGGCTACACCTTC.